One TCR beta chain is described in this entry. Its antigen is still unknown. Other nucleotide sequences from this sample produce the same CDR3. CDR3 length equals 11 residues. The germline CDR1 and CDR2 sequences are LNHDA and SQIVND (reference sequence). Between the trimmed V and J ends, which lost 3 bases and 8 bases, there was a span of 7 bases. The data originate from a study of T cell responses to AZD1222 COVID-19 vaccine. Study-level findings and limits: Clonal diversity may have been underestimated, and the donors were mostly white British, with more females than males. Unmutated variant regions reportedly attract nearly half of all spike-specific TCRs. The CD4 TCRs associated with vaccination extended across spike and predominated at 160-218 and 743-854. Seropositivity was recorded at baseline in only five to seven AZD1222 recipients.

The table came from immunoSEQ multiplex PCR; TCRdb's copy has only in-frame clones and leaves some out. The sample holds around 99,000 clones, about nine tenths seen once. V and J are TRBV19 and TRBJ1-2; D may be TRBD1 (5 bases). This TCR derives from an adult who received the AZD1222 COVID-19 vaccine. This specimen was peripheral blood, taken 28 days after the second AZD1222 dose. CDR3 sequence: CASSIGDGYTF. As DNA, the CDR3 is TGTGCCAGTAGTATTGGGGACGGCTACACCTTC.